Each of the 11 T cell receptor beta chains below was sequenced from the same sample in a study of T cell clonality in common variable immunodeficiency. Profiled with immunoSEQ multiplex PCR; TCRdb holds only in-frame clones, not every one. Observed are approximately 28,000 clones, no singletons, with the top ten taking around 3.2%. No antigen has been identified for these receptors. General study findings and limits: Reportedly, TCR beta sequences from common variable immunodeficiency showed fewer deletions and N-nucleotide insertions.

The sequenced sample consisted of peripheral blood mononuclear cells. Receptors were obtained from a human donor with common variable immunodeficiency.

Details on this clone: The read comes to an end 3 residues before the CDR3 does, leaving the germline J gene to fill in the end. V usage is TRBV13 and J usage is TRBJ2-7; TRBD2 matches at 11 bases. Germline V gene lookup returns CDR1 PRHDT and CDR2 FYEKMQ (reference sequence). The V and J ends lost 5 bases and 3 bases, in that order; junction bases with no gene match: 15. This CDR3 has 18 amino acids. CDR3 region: CASSTPRKGLAAVYEQYF. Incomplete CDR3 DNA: TGTGCCAGCAGCACTCCTCGGAAGGGACTAGCGGCCGTCTACGAG.

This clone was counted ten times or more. CDR3: CASSRDRGNQETQYF. Partial CDR3 DNA: TGTGCCAGCTCAAGGGACAGGGGGAACCAAGAGACC. The chain links TRBV18 to TRBJ2-5, with 11 bases that match TRBD1. The read comes to an end 3 residues before the CDR3 does, leaving the germline J gene to fill in the end. With 5 bases clipped from V and 0 bases from J, the junction kept 2 bases outside the gene matches. The CDR3 has 15 residues. Germline CDR1 and CDR2: KGHSH and LQKENI.

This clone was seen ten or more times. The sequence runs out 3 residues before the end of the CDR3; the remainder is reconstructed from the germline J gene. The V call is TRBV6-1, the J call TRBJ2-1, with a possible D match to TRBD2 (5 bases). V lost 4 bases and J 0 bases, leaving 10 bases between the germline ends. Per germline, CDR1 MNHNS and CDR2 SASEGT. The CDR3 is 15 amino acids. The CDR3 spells CASSAKRSSYNEQFF. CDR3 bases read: TGTGCCAGCAGTGCCAAGCGGAGCTCCTACAATGAG.

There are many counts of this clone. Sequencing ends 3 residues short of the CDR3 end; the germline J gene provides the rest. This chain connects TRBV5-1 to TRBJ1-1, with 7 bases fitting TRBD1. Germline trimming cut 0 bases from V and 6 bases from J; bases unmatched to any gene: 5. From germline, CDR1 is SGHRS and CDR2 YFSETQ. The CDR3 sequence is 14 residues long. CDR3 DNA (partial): TGCGCCAGCAGCTTGGGCGGGACAGTATCTGAA. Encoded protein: CASSLGGTVSE. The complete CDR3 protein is CASSLGGTVSEAFF.

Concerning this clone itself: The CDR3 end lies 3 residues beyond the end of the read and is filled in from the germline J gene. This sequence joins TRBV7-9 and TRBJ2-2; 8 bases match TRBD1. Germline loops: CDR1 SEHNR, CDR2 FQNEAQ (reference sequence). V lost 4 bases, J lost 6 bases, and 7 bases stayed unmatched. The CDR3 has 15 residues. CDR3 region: CASSSSDRGSGELFF. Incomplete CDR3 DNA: TGTGCCAGCAGCTCGTCCGACAGGGGATCCGGGGAG.

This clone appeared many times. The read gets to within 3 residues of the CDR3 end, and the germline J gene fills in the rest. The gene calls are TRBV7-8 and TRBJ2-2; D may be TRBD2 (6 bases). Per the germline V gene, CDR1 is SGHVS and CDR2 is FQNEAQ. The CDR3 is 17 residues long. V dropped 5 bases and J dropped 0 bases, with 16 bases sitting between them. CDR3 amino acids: CASSEPTRTPNTGELFF. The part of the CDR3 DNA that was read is TGTGCCAGCAGCGAACCGACTAGGACACCGAACACCGGGGAG.

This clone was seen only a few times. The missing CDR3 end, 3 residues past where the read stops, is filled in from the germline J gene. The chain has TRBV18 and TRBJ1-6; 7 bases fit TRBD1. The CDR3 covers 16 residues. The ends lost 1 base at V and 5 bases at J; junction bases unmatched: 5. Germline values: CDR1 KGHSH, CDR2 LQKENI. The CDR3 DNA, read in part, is TGTGCCAGCTCACCACAGGGGGCACTCAATAATTCACCC. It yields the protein CASSPQGALNNSP. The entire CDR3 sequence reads CASSPQGALNNSPLHF.

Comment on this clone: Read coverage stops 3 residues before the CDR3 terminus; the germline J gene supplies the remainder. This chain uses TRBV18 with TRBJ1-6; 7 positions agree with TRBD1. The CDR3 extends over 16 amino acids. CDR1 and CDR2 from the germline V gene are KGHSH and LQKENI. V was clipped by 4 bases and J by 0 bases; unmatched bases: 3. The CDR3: CASSRDRSSYNSPLHF. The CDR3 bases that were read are TGTGCCAGCTCACGGGACAGAAGCTCCTATAATTCACCC.

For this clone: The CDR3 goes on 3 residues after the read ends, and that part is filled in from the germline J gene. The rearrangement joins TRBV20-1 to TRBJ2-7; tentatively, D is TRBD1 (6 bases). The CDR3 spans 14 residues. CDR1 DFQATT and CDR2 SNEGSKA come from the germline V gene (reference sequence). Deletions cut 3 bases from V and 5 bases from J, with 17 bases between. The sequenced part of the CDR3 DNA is TGCAGTGCTAGGGGTCTACAGGGCGTTCACGAG. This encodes CSARGLQGVHE. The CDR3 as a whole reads CSARGLQGVHEQYF.

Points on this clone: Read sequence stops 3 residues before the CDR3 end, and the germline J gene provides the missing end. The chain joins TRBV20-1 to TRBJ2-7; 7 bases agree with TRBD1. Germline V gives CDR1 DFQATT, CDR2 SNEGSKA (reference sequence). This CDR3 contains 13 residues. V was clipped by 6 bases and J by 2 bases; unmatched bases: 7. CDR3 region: CSAPPGGTYEQYF. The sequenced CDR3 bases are TGCAGTGCCCCCCCAGGGGGAACCTACGAG.

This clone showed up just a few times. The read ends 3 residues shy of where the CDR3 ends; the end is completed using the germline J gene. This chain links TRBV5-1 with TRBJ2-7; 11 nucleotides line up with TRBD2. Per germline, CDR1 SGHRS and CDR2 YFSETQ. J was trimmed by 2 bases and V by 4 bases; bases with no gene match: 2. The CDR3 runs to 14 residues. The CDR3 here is CASSQTSGAYEQYF. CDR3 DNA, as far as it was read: TGCGCCAGCAGCCAGACTAGCGGGGCCTACGAG. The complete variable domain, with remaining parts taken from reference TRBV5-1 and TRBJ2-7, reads KAGVTQTPRYLIKTRGQQVTLSCSPISGHRSVSWYQQTPGQGLQFLFEYFSETQRNKGNFPGRFSGRQFSNSRSEMNVSTLELGDSALYLCASSQTSGAYEQYFGPGTRLTVT.